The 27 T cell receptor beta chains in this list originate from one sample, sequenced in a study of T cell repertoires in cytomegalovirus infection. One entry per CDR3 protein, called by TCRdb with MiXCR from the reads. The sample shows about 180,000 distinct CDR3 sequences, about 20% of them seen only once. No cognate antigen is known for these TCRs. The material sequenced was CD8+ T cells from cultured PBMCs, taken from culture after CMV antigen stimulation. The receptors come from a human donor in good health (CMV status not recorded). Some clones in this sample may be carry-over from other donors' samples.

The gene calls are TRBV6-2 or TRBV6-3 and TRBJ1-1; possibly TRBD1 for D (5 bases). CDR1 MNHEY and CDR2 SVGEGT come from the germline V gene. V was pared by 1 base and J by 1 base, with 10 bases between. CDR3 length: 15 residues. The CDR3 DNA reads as TGTGCCAGCAGTTACTTGACAGTAGCGAACACTGAAGCTTTCTTT. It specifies CASSYLTVANTEAFF.

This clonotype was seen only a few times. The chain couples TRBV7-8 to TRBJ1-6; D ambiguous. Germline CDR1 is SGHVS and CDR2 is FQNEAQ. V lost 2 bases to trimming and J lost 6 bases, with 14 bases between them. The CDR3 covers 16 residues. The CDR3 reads CASSLSLFSLNSPLHF. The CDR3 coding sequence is TGTGCCAGCAGCTTATCCCTATTTTCTCTTAATTCACCCCTCCACTTT.

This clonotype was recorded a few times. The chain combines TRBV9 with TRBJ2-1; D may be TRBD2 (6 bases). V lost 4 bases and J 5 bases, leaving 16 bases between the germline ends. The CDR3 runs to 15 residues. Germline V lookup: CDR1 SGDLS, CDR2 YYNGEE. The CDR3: CASSPAGTANNEQFF. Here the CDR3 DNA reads TGTGCCAGCAGCCCCGCGGGGACGGCGAACAATGAGCAGTTCTTC. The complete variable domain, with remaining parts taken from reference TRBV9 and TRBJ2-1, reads DSGVTQTPKHLITATGQRVTLRCSPRSGDLSVYWYQQSLDQGLQFLIQYYNGEERAKGNILERFSAQQFPDLHSELNLSSLELGDSALYFCASSPAGTANNEQFFGPGTRLTVL.

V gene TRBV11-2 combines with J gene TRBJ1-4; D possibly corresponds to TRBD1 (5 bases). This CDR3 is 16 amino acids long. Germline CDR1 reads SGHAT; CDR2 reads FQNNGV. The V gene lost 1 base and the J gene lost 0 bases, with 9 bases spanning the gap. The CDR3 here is CASSLGGAPTNEKLFF. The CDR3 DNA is TGTGCCAGCAGCTTAGGAGGGGCCCCAACTAATGAAAAACTGTTTTTT.

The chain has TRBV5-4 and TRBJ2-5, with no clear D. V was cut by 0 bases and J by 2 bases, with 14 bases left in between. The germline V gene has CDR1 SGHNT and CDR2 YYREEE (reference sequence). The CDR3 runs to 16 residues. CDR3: CASSLVAGAEQETQYF. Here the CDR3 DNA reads TGTGCCAGCAGCTTGGTGGCAGGCGCTGAACAAGAGACCCAGTACTTC. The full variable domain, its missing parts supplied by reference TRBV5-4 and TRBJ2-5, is ETGVTQSPTHLIKTRGQQVTLRCSSQSGHNTVSWYQQALGQGPQFIFQYYREEENGRGNFPPRFSGLQFPNYSSELNVNALELDDSALYLCASSLVAGAEQETQYFGPGTRLLVL.

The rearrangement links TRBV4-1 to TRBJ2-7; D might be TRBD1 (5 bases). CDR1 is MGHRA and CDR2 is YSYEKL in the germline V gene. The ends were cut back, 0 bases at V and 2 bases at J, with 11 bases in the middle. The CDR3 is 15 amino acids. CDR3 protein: CASSQEGTGTYEQYF. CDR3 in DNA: TGCGCCAGCAGCCAAGAAGGAACAGGCACCTACGAGCAGTACTTC.

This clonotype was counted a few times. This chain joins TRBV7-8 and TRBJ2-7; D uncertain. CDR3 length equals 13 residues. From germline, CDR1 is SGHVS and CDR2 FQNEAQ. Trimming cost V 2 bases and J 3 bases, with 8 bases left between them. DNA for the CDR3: TGTGCCAGCAGCTTATCACAGTACTACGAGCAGTACTTC. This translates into CASSLSQYYEQYF.

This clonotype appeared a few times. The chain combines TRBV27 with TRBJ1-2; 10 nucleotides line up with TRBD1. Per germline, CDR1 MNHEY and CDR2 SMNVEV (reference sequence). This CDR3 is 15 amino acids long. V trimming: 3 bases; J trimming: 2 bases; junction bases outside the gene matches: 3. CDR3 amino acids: CASSFGQGGNYGYTF. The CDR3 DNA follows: TGTGCCAGCAGTTTCGGACAGGGGGGAAACTATGGCTACACCTTC.

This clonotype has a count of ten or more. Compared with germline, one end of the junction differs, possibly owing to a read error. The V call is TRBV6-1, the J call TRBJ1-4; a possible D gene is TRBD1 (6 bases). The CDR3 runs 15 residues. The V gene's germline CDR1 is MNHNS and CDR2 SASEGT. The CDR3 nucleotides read TGTGCCAGCAGTGAAGGGACAGCAACTATTGAAAAACTGTTTTTT. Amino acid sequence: CASSEGTATIEKLFF.

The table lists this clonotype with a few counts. The CDR3 DNA follows: TGTGCCAGCACCCTGGAGGGAAACACCATATATTTT. Protein sequence: CASTLEGNTIYF. This sequence joins TRBV12-3 or TRBV12-4 and TRBJ1-3; no definite D call. Trimming took 7 bases from V and 4 from J, leaving 8 bases between them. The CDR3 sequence is 12 residues long.

CDR3 amino acids: CASTETVYSNQPQHF. CDR3 nucleotide sequence: TGTGCCAGCACCGAGACAGTGTATAGCAATCAGCCCCAGCATTTT. This chain links TRBV6-2 or TRBV6-3 with TRBJ1-5; tentatively, D is TRBD1 (5 bases). The CDR3 extends over 15 amino acids. CDR1 is MNHEY, CDR2 SVGEGT, per germline. Deletions cut 7 bases from V and 0 bases from J, with 13 bases between.

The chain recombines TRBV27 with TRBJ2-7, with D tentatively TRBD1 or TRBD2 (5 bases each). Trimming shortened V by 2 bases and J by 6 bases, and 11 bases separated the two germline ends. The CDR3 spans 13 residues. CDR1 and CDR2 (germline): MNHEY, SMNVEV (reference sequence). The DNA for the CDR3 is TGTGCCAGCAGTTTAGGTTCTGGGGGCGAGCAGTACTTC. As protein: CASSLGSGGEQYF.

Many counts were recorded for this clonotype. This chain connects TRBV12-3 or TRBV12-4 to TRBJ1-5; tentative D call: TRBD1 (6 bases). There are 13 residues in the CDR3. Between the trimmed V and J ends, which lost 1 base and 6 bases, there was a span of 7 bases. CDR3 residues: CASSLGGGQPQHF. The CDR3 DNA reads TGTGCCAGCAGTTTAGGAGGGGGTCAGCCCCAGCATTTT.

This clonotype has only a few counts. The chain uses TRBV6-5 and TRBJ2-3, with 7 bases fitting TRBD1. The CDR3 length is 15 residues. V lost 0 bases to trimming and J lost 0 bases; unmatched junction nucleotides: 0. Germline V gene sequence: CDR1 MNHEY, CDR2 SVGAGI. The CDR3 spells CASSYSQGSTDTQYF. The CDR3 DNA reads TGTGCCAGCAGTTACTCACAGGGGAGCACAGATACGCAGTATTTT.

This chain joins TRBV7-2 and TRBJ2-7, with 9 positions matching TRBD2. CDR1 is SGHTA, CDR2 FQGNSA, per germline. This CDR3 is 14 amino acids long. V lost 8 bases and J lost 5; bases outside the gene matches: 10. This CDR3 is CASGGGVKGNEQYF. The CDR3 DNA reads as TGTGCCAGCGGCGGGGGGGTAAAGGGGAACGAGCAGTACTTC.

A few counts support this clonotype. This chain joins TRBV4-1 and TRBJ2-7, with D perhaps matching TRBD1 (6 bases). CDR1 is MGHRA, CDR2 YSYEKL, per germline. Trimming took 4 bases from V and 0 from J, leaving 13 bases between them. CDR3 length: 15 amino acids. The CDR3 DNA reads TGCGCCAGCAGCCTAAATACAGGGTTCTCCTACGAGCAGTACTTC. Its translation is CASSLNTGFSYEQYF.

The CDR3 nucleotides read TGTGCCAGCAGCCAAGTCCGGGCATCTAACAATGAGCAGTTCTTC. Translated: CASSQVRASNNEQFF. The chain couples TRBV3-1 to TRBJ2-1; D call uncertain. Between the trimmed V and J ends, which lost 1 base and 5 bases, there was a span of 12 bases. The CDR3 has 15 residues. Germline V gene data show CDR1 as LGHDT and CDR2 as YNNKEL (reference sequence).

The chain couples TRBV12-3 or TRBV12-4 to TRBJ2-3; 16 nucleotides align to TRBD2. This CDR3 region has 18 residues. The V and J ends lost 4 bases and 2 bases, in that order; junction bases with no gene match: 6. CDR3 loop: CASSWGLAGGNPTDTQYF. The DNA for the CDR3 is TGTGCCAGCAGTTGGGGACTAGCGGGGGGGAACCCCACAGATACGCAGTATTTT.

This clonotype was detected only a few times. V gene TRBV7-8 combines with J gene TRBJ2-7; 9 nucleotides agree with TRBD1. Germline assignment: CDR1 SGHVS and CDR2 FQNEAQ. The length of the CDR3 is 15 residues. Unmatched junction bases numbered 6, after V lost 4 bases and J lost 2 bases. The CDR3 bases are TGTGCCAGCAGCTCCGCCGGGACAGGGACCTACGAGCAGTACTTC. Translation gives CASSSAGTGTYEQYF.

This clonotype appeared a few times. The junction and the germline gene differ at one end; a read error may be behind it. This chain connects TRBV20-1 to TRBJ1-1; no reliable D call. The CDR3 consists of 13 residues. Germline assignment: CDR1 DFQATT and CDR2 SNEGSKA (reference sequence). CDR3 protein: CSARAFPGSEAFF. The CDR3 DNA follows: TGCAGTGCCAGAGCCTTCCCGGGCTCTGAAGCTTTCTTT.

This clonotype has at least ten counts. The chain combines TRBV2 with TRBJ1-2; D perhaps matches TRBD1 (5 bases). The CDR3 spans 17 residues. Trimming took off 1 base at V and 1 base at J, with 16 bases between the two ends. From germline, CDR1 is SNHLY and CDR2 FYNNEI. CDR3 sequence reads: CASSEESGLRFNYGYTF. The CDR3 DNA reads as TGTGCCAGCAGTGAAGAGTCAGGGTTACGGTTTAACTATGGCTACACCTTC.

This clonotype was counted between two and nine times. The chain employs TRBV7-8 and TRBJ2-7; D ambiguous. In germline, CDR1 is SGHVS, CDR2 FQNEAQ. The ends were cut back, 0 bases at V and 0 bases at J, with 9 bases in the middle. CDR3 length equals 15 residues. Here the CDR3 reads CASSLAQAPSYEQYF. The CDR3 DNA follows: TGTGCCAGCAGCTTAGCGCAGGCTCCCTCCTACGAGCAGTACTTC.

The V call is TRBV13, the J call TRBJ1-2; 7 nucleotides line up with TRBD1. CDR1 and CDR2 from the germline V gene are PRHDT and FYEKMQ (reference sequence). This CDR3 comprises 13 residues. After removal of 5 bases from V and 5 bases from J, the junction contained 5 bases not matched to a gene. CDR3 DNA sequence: TGTGCCAGCAGCCTTACAGGGGAGTATGGCTACACCTTC. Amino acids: CASSLTGEYGYTF. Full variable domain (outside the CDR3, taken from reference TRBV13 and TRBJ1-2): AAGVIQSPRHLIKEKRETATLKCYPIPRHDTVYWYQQGPGQDPQFLISFYEKMQSDKGSIPDRFSAQQFSDYHSELNMSSLELGDSALYFCASSLTGEYGYTFGSGTRLTVV.

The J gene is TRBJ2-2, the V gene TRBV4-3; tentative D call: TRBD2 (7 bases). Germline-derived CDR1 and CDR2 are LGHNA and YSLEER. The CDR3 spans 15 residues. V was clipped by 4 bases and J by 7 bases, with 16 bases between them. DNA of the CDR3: TGCGCCAGCAGCCCCGGGGGGCAAAGGGTCGGGGAGCTGTTTTTT. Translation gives CASSPGGQRVGELFF.

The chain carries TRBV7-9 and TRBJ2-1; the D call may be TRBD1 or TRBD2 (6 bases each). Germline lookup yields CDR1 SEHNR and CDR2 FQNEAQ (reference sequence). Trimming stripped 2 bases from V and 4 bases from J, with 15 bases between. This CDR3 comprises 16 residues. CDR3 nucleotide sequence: TGTGCCAGCAGCTTAAGTCTGCGGGACATATACAATGAGCAGTTCTTC. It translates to CASSLSLRDIYNEQFF.

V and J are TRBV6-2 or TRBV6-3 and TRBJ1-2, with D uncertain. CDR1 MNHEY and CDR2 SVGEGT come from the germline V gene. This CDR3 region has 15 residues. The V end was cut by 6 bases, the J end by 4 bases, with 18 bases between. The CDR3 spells CASSSGFSVAYGYTF. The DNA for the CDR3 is TGTGCCAGCAGCAGCGGCTTTTCAGTAGCCTATGGCTACACCTTC.

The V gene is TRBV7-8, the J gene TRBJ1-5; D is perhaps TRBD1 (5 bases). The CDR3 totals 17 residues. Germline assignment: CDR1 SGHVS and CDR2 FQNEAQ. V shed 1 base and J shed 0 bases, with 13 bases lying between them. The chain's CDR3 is CASSLGLMGDSNQPQHF. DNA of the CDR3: TGTGCCAGCAGCTTAGGTCTAATGGGGGATAGCAATCAGCCCCAGCATTTT. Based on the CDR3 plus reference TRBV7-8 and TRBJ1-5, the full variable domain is GAGVSQSPRYKVAKRGQDVALRCDPISGHVSLFWYQQALGQGPEFLTYFQNEAQLDKSGLPSDRFFAERPEGSVSTLKIQRTQQEDSAVYLCASSLGLMGDSNQPQHFGDGTRLSIL.